These 19 T cell receptor beta chains were all obtained from the same sample, sequenced in a study of blood T cells in healthy people across ages. The use of a sample-barcoded 5' primer and a J-beta primer mix characterized a second PCR of roughly 7 to 12 cycles. Using its own MiXCR run on the 5' RACE reads, TCRdb lists one record per CDR3 protein. The repertoire holds around 650,000 distinct CDR3 sequences, with about 30% as singletons. The sample comprised blood. The receptors were sampled from a woman aged 80 or older in good health.

The chain carries TRBV4-1 and TRBJ1-3; D remains unclear. This CDR3 contains 15 residues. Deletions cut 4 bases from V and 4 bases from J, with 14 bases between. CDR1 is MGHRA, CDR2 YSYEKL, per germline. The CDR3 DNA follows: TGCGCCAGCAGCCCCGAGGGATCTGGGGGAAACACCATATATTTT. Translating gives CASSPEGSGGNTIYF.

This clonotype was counted many times. The J gene is TRBJ1-6, the V gene TRBV11-2; weak D call: TRBD1 (5 bases). V was trimmed by 1 base and J by 6 bases, leaving 7 bases between them. Germline CDR1 reads SGHAT; CDR2 reads FQNNGV. CDR3 size: 14 residues. CDR3 in amino acids: CASSLVGVNSPLHF. For the CDR3, the DNA is TGTGCCAGCAGCTTAGTAGGGGTTAATTCACCCCTCCACTTT.

This clonotype has a count of ten or more. This rearrangement joins TRBV3-1 to TRBJ1-2; D gene ambiguous. The CDR3 totals 14 residues. Germline V gene lookup returns CDR1 LGHDT and CDR2 YNNKEL (reference sequence). The V end was cut by 1 base, the J end by 6 bases, with 12 bases between. The CDR3 loop reads CASSQVRGGNGYTF. In nucleotides, the CDR3 is TGTGCCAGCAGCCAAGTCCGGGGAGGTAATGGCTACACCTTC.

This clonotype showed up many times. V is TRBV5-1 and J is TRBJ2-1, with 14 positions matching TRBD2. This CDR3 contains 18 residues. From germline, CDR1 is SGHRS and CDR2 YFSETQ. V trimming: 4 bases; J trimming: 7 bases; junction bases outside the gene matches: 13. The CDR3 here is CASSPGATSGGAGNEQFF. CDR3 in DNA: TGCGCCAGCAGCCCGGGGGCGACTAGCGGGGGGGCCGGTAATGAGCAGTTCTTC. The full variable domain, with the rest looked up from reference TRBV5-1 and TRBJ2-1, is KAGVTQTPRYLIKTRGQQVTLSCSPISGHRSVSWYQQTPGQGLQFLFEYFSETQRNKGNFPGRFSGRQFSNSRSEMNVSTLELGDSALYLCASSPGATSGGAGNEQFFGPGTRLTVL.

A few counts support this clonotype. The chain carries TRBV5-8 and TRBJ1-4, with D possibly TRBD1 on 6 matching bases. Trimming shortened V by 4 bases and J by 7 bases, and 14 bases separated the two germline ends. Germline CDR1 and CDR2: SGHTS and YDEGEE. The CDR3 runs to 14 residues. CDR3 coding DNA: TGTGCCAGCAGCATCTCCGGGACAAGTGAAAAACTGTTTTTT. This sequence encodes CASSISGTSEKLFF.

This clonotype appeared many times. The rearrangement uses TRBV5-1 and TRBJ1-6; 7 bases match TRBD1. CDR1 and CDR2 (germline): SGHRS, YFSETQ. This CDR3 comprises 14 residues. Trimming took 8 bases from V and 9 from J; bases not matched to a gene: 11. The CDR3 loop reads CASAQGTVGSPLHF. The CDR3 DNA sequence: TGCGCCAGTGCACAGGGGACCGTGGGTTCACCCCTCCACTTT.

The J gene is TRBJ2-1, the V gene TRBV9, with TRBD2 matching 8 bases. V gave up 1 base and J gave up 4 bases; unmatched junction bases: 4. There are 15 residues in the CDR3. Per the germline V gene, CDR1 is SGDLS and CDR2 is YYNGEE. The CDR3 DNA sequence: TGTGCCAGCAGCGTAAGGCGGGGGGATTACAATGAGCAGTTCTTC. Encoded protein: CASSVRRGDYNEQFF.

Note on this clonotype: A read error may produce the germline difference seen at one junction end. The chain employs TRBV12-3 or TRBV12-4 and TRBJ2-3; D is perhaps TRBD2 (6 bases). The CDR3 is made up of 15 amino acids. The CDR3 sequence: CASSFSGLSTDTEYF. The CDR3 DNA sequence: TGTGCCAGCAGTTTTAGCGGCCTTAGCACAGATACGGAGTATTTT.

Many counts were recorded for this clonotype. The chain employs TRBV4-2 and TRBJ2-5; maybe TRBD2 (5 bases). CDR3 length: 16 amino acids. CDR1 is LGHNA and CDR2 is YNFKEQ in the germline V gene. V lost 0 bases, J lost 0 bases, and 11 bases lay in between. The CDR3 region is CASSQEGRGNQETQYF. The CDR3 DNA reads TGTGCCAGCAGCCAAGAAGGACGGGGAAACCAAGAGACCCAGTACTTC.

On this clonotype: The junction departs from the called germline gene at one end, perhaps through a read error. The CDR3 loop reads CASRASGGQETLYF. The CDR3 DNA is TGCGCCAGCAGAGCTAGCGGGGGACAGGAGACCCTGTACTTC. This chain uses TRBV5-1 with TRBJ2-5, with TRBD2 matching over 10 bases. The CDR3 totals 14 residues. Looked up from germline, CDR1 is SGHRS and CDR2 is YFSETQ. Using reference TRBV5-1 and TRBJ2-5 for the parts outside the CDR3, the full variable domain is KAGVTQTPRYLIKTRGQQVTLSCSPISGHRSVSWYQQTPGQGLQFLFEYFSETQRNKGNFPGRFSGRQFSNSRSEMNVSTLELGDSALYLCASRASGGQETLYFGPGTRLLVL.

The rearrangement links TRBV28 to TRBJ2-2; a weak D match, TRBD1 (6 bases). Germline CDR1 is MDHEN and CDR2 is SYDVKM. The germline V and J ends were trimmed by 5 bases and 0 bases, with 13 bases remaining between them. This CDR3 region has 16 residues. Here the CDR3 reads CASSAQGPSNTGELFF. The CDR3 DNA reads TGTGCCAGCAGTGCCCAGGGGCCCTCGAACACCGGGGAGCTGTTTTTT. Filled out from reference TRBV28 and TRBJ2-2, the complete variable domain reads DVKVTQSSRYLVKRTGEKVFLECVQDMDHENMFWYRQDPGLGLRLIYFSYDVKMKEKGDIPEGYSVSREKKERFSLILESASTNQTSMYLCASSAQGPSNTGELFFGEGSRLTVL.

This clonotype was recorded at least ten times. The rearrangement uses TRBV4-2 and TRBJ1-2, with D tentatively TRBD1 (5 bases). Germline CDR1 reads LGHNA; CDR2 reads YNFKEQ. The CDR3 sequence is 18 residues long. The V gene lost 0 bases and the J gene lost 2 bases, with 19 bases spanning the gap. The CDR3 bases are TGTGCCAGCAGCCAAGAAGCGTCGCGGCAGGGACGAAACTATGGCTACACCTTC. Its protein product is CASSQEASRQGRNYGYTF.

CDR3 protein: CASSPSSDRGMTGELFF. The CDR3 DNA is TGCGCCAGCAGCCCTTCCTCTGACAGGGGGATGACCGGGGAGCTGTTTTTT. The V call is TRBV5-1, the J call TRBJ2-2; the match to TRBD1 covers 9 bases. This CDR3 has 17 amino acids. The V gene end was trimmed by 4 bases and the J gene end by 5 bases; junction bases not matched to a gene: 12. Germline-derived CDR1 and CDR2 are SGHRS and YFSETQ.

In this sample, this clonotype turned up many times. This may be a read error: a much more frequent sequence differs by one nucleotide. The rearrangement joins TRBV10-3 to TRBJ2-5; D is undetermined. Germline lookup yields CDR1 ENHRY and CDR2 SYGVKD. The CDR3 extends over 15 amino acids. V was pared by 1 base and J by 5 bases, with 14 bases between. The CDR3 here is CAISEWEKGRETQYF. The CDR3 region has the DNA TGTGCCATCAGTGAGTGGGAAAAGGGTCGGGAGACCCAGTACTTC.

V gene TRBV15 combines with J gene TRBJ2-4, with 9 bases matching TRBD1. Trimming removed 6 bases from V and 1 base from J; junction bases left unmatched: 16. The CDR3 is 19 amino acids. Germline CDR1 LNHNV, CDR2 YYDKDF (reference sequence). This chain's CDR3 is CATRARGQGSDRAKNIQYF. DNA for the CDR3: TGTGCCACCAGAGCACGGGGACAGGGAAGTGACCGGGCCAAAAACATTCAGTACTTC.

This clonotype was observed at least ten times. The chain has TRBV5-1 and TRBJ2-7; no clear D gene. With 0 bases removed from V and 0 bases from J, the gap between germline ends came to 10 bases. The CDR3 is 15 residues long. From germline, CDR1 is SGHRS and CDR2 YFSETQ. CDR3 DNA: TGCGCCAGCAGCTTGGAGCCGCAGAGCTCCTACGAGCAGTACTTC. This gives the protein CASSLEPQSSYEQYF. The entire variable domain, with the rest obtained from reference TRBV5-1 and TRBJ2-7, is as follows: KAGVTQTPRYLIKTRGQQVTLSCSPISGHRSVSWYQQTPGQGLQFLFEYFSETQRNKGNFPGRFSGRQFSNSRSEMNVSTLELGDSALYLCASSLEPQSSYEQYFGPGTRLTVT.

This clonotype was detected a few times. Just one base apart from a much larger clone, this may be a read error. The rearrangement links TRBV6-6 to TRBJ2-5; the D gene is possibly TRBD1 (6 bases). There are 13 residues in the CDR3. Germline CDR1 MNHNY, CDR2 SVGAGI (reference sequence). CDR3 DNA sequence: TGTGCCAACAGTTACAGGGTGGGAGAGACCCAGTACTTC. It is translated as CANSYRVGETQYF.

Many counts were recorded for this clonotype. The chain has TRBV6-5 and TRBJ2-1; 9 bases line up with TRBD2. From germline, CDR1 is MNHEY and CDR2 SVGAGI. J lost 8 bases, V lost 6 bases, and 11 bases had no gene match. The CDR3 totals 15 residues. CDR3 residues: CASSQTLAGGDEQFF. DNA for the CDR3: TGTGCCAGCAGCCAAACTTTGGCGGGGGGGGATGAGCAGTTCTTC.

At least ten counts were recorded for this clonotype. The rearrangement links TRBV7-9 to TRBJ1-2; weak D call: TRBD1 (6 bases). The CDR3 length is 15 residues. The germline V and J ends were trimmed by 6 bases and 8 bases, with 22 bases remaining between them. Germline loops: CDR1 SEHNR, CDR2 FQNEAQ (reference sequence). CDR3 DNA: TGTGCCAGCAGAGCCCCGGGGGGCGCTTTAGGAGGCTACACCTTC. This sequence encodes CASRAPGGALGGYTF. The complete variable domain, with remaining parts taken from reference TRBV7-9 and TRBJ1-2, reads DTGVSQNPRHKITKRGQNVTFRCDPISEHNRLYWYRQTLGQGPEFLTYFQNEAQLEKSRLLSDRFSAERPKGSFSTLEIQRTEQGDSAMYLCASRAPGGALGGYTFGSGTRLTVV.